Below are 32 T cell receptor beta chains sequenced from a single sample in a study of OX40 agonist ivuxolimab in advanced cancers. Sequenced by immunoSEQ multiplex PCR; TCRdb stores in-frame clones only, minus some. Of tens of thousands of clones in the sample, approximately 94% were seen once. The sample was CD4+ or CD8+ T cells sorted from blood, taken in a trial of the OX40 agonist ivuxolimab. Every receptor here comes from an adult with an advanced solid tumor such as melanoma, head and neck, liver or kidney cancer.

This rearrangement joins TRBV19 to TRBJ2-2; the D gene is possibly TRBD1 (6 bases). The V gene's germline CDR1 is LNHDA and CDR2 SQIVND (reference sequence). There are 16 residues in the CDR3. Deletions cut 5 bases from V and 0 bases from J, with 13 bases between. This CDR3 is CASSPPGVANTGELFF. The CDR3 coding sequence is TGTGCCAGTAGTCCCCCAGGGGTCGCGAACACCGGGGAGCTGTTTTTT.

The chain is built from TRBV9 and TRBJ2-2; D gene ambiguous. Trimming took 3 bases from V and 0 from J, leaving 12 bases between them. The CDR3 has 16 residues. Germline loops: CDR1 SGDLS, CDR2 YYNGEE. The CDR3 DNA reads as TGTGCCAGCAGCGCCCCCGGACGGGCGAACACCGGGGAGCTGTTTTTT. It codes for CASSAPGRANTGELFF.

V is TRBV10-1 and J is TRBJ2-7; D not resolved. The CDR3 has 12 residues. Deletions cut 3 bases from V and 4 bases from J, with 7 bases between. Germline V gene data show CDR1 as WNHNN and CDR2 as SYGVQD (reference sequence). For the CDR3, the DNA is TGCGCCAGCAGTGATTTCACTTACGAGCAGTACTTC. Its translation is CASSDFTYEQYF.

The chain joins TRBV27 to TRBJ2-7; 8 bases match TRBD1. Trimming removed 11 bases from V and 2 bases from J; junction bases left unmatched: 8. The CDR3 spans 13 residues. Per germline, CDR1 MNHEY and CDR2 SMNVEV (reference sequence). The CDR3 reads CAAGDRPPYEQYF. In DNA, the CDR3 is TGTGCCGCCGGGGACAGGCCCCCCTACGAGCAGTACTTC.

This clone was recorded a few times. The rearrangement joins TRBV5-6 to TRBJ2-7; 8 bases align to TRBD1. Germline assignment: CDR1 SGHDT and CDR2 YYEEEE. The ends lost 2 bases at V and 0 bases at J; junction bases unmatched: 1. The CDR3 is 14 residues long. The CDR3 region has the DNA TGTGCCAGCAGCTTCGGGACAGGCTCCTACGAGCAGTACTTC. This translates into CASSFGTGSYEQYF.

The chain has TRBV15 and TRBJ2-7; TRBD2 matches 13 bases. Germline loops: CDR1 LNHNV, CDR2 YYDKDF (reference sequence). Losses at the gene ends were 5 bases for V and 3 bases for J; bases not matched to a gene: 28. The CDR3 totals 23 residues. For the CDR3, the DNA is TGTGCCACCAGCGGAACGACAGCCTTAACAACTAGCGGGAGGGCCCATTTAGGCTACGAGCAGTACTTC. It specifies CATSGTTALTTSGRAHLGYEQYF.

The V call is TRBV27, the J call TRBJ2-7, with 7 positions matching TRBD1. J was trimmed by 5 bases and V by 4 bases; bases with no gene match: 11. Germline lookup yields CDR1 MNHEY and CDR2 SMNVEV (reference sequence). The CDR3 runs to 15 residues. The CDR3: CASSSEGAGLDEQYF. The CDR3 DNA sequence: TGTGCCAGCAGTTCCGAGGGGGCGGGTCTTGACGAGCAGTACTTC.

The chain has TRBV5-4 and TRBJ2-7, with no clear D. Germline CDR1 and CDR2: SGHNT and YYREEE (reference sequence). CDR3 size: 13 residues. The V end was cut by 0 bases, the J end by 3 bases, with 7 bases between. CDR3 nucleotides: TGTGCCAGCAGCTTGGCACCAATCTACGAGCAGTACTTC. The encoded protein is CASSLAPIYEQYF. Using reference TRBV5-4 and TRBJ2-7 for the parts outside the CDR3, the full variable domain is ETGVTQSPTHLIKTRGQQVTLRCSSQSGHNTVSWYQQALGQGPQFIFQYYREEENGRGNFPPRFSGLQFPNYSSELNVNALELDDSALYLCASSLAPIYEQYFGPGTRLTVT.

The chain links TRBV5-5 to TRBJ1-2, with a possible D match to TRBD1 (6 bases). The CDR3 is 16 residues long. Germline V CDR1 and CDR2: SGHKS, YYEKEE (reference sequence). Trimming shortened V by 4 bases and J by 2 bases, and 18 bases separated the two germline ends. The CDR3 here is CASSPLPGGRNYGYTF. The CDR3 nucleotides are TGTGCCAGCAGCCCACTTCCCGGGGGGCGGAACTATGGCTACACCTTC.

The V call is TRBV28, the J call TRBJ2-7; D is undetermined. Germline V gene sequence: CDR1 MDHEN, CDR2 SYDVKM. Trimming cost V 2 bases and J 1 base, with 6 bases left between them. The CDR3 length is 13 residues. DNA for the CDR3: TGTGCCAGCAGTTTAGGTCCTTCCTACGAGCAGTACTTC. It yields the protein CASSLGPSYEQYF.

V and J are TRBV9 and TRBJ2-6; D is unresolved. Trimming cost V 0 bases and J 4 bases, with 8 bases left between them. The CDR3 totals 15 residues. The germline V gene encodes CDR1 SGDLS and CDR2 YYNGEE. Here the CDR3 DNA reads TGTGCCAGCAGCGTAGAAGGTGAAGGGGCCAACGTCCTGACTTTC. It translates to CASSVEGEGANVLTF.

This chain joins TRBV9 and TRBJ2-7; 7 bases match TRBD1. Germline-derived CDR1 and CDR2 are SGDLS and YYNGEE. V lost 4 bases and J lost 2; bases outside the gene matches: 6. The CDR3 is 14 amino acids. CDR3 in amino acids: CASSPRDRPYEQYF. CDR3 DNA sequence: TGTGCCAGCAGCCCTCGGGACAGACCCTACGAGCAGTACTTC.

CDR3 sequence reads: CASSIGPYTGELFF. In DNA form, the CDR3 reads TGTGCCAGTAGTATTGGACCCTACACCGGGGAGCTGTTTTTT. V is TRBV19 and J is TRBJ2-2; D gene unclear. V was cut by 3 bases and J by 3 bases, with 8 bases left in between. The CDR3 is made up of 14 amino acids. In germline, CDR1 is LNHDA, CDR2 SQIVND (reference sequence).

V is TRBV20-1 and J is TRBJ2-7; D is unresolved. V shed 3 bases and J shed 6 bases, with 9 bases lying between them. CDR3 length: 11 residues. From germline, CDR1 is DFQATT and CDR2 SNEGSKA (reference sequence). CDR3 DNA: TGCAGTGCTAGGCTAGTAGCCGAGCAGTACTTC. Protein sequence: CSARLVAEQYF.

This clone was seen only once. The chain has TRBV7-8 and TRBJ1-2; D not resolved. Trimming cost V 5 bases and J 7 bases, with 11 bases left between them. Germline lookup yields CDR1 SGHVS and CDR2 FQNEAQ. The CDR3 contains 12 residues. CDR3 bases: TGTGCCAGCAGCACAGACTTGCGTGGCTACACCTTC. Its translation is CASSTDLRGYTF.

The V gene is TRBV2, the J gene TRBJ2-2; weak D call: TRBD1 (6 bases). The germline CDR1 and CDR2 sequences are SNHLY and FYNNEI. CDR3 length: 16 residues. The germline V and J ends were trimmed by 10 bases and 3 bases, with 21 bases remaining between them. The CDR3 DNA follows: TGTGCCACCCAAAAGGAAGGGGGAAGTGACACCGGGGAGCTGTTTTTT. Translation gives CATQKEGGSDTGELFF.

The J gene is TRBJ2-3, the V gene TRBV7-9; no reliable D call. This CDR3 region has 15 residues. Between the trimmed V and J ends, which lost 5 bases and 2 bases, there was a span of 14 bases. CDR1 is SEHNR and CDR2 is FQNEAQ in the germline V gene (reference sequence). The CDR3 loop reads CASSPPRQFTDTQYF. CDR3 bases: TGTGCCAGCAGCCCCCCTAGGCAGTTCACAGATACGCAGTATTTT.

The chain employs TRBV21-1 and TRBJ2-3; the DNA was not compared with TRBD2, the D call given in the table. TRBV21-1 is listed as a pseudogene. There are 17 residues in the CDR3. In DNA form, the CDR3 reads TGTGCCAGCAGCAAATCCATAACGGGAGCCGGGTGGGATACGCAGTATTTT. This gives the protein CASSKSITGAGWDTQYF.

This sequence joins TRBV5-6 and TRBJ1-2; TRBD1 aligns across 8 bases. V shed 4 bases, J shed 8 bases, and the junction held 10 bases outside the gene matches. Germline-derived CDR1 and CDR2 are SGHDT and YYEEEE. This CDR3 is built from 14 residues. This CDR3 is CASSNDRGIWGYTF. CDR3 bases: TGTGCCAGCAGCAATGACAGGGGTATCTGGGGCTACACCTTC.

V gene TRBV7-9 combines with J gene TRBJ1-2; D call uncertain. CDR1 SEHNR and CDR2 FQNEAQ come from the germline V gene (reference sequence). V lost 1 base and J 5 bases, leaving 5 bases between the germline ends. CDR3 size: 12 residues. The CDR3 DNA sequence: TGTGCCAGCAGCTTAGATGCGTATGGCTACACCTTC. Amino acid sequence: CASSLDAYGYTF.

The gene calls are TRBV19 and TRBJ2-1, with TRBD2 matching over 8 bases. Germline V CDR1 and CDR2: LNHDA, SQIVND (reference sequence). After removal of 7 bases from V and 10 bases from J, the junction contained 24 bases not matched to a gene. CDR3 size: 18 residues. CDR3 protein: CASTLGGPLRAGVSEQFF. The CDR3 DNA reads TGTGCCAGTACACTAGGGGGACCCCTCAGAGCGGGAGTGTCGGAGCAGTTCTTC.

The chain has TRBV6-5 and TRBJ2-7, with 8 bases identical to TRBD2. This CDR3 region has 15 residues. After removal of 2 bases from V and 3 bases from J, the junction contained 6 bases not matched to a gene. CDR1 and CDR2 (germline): MNHEY, SVGAGI. The CDR3 spells CASSYQAGDNYEQYF. The CDR3 bases are TGTGCCAGCAGTTACCAAGCGGGAGACAACTACGAGCAGTACTTC.

The J gene is TRBJ2-3, the V gene TRBV9; D gene ambiguous. V was trimmed by 2 bases and J by 0 bases, leaving 10 bases between them. CDR1 SGDLS and CDR2 YYNGEE come from the germline V gene. This CDR3 spans 15 amino acids. The CDR3 spells CASSVPGVSTDTQYF. CDR3 nucleotide sequence: TGTGCCAGCAGCGTCCCCGGCGTCAGCACAGATACGCAGTATTTT.

The CDR3, as DNA: TGTGCCAGCAGCTTGAGGGTGCAGAACACCGGGGAGCTGTTTTTT. Translating it yields CASSLRVQNTGELFF. This chain links TRBV5-4 with TRBJ2-2; D gene ambiguous. V gave up 1 base and J gave up 1 base, with 8 bases separating them. This CDR3 has 15 residues. Per germline, CDR1 SGHNT and CDR2 YYREEE (reference sequence).

This sequence joins TRBV2 and TRBJ2-1; 8 positions agree with TRBD1. This CDR3 has 14 residues. From germline, CDR1 is SNHLY and CDR2 FYNNEI. V lost 8 bases to trimming and J lost 1 base; unmatched junction nucleotides: 4. CDR3: CASLGQGSYNEQFF. The CDR3 DNA follows: TGTGCCAGCCTAGGACAGGGATCCTACAATGAGCAGTTCTTC.

The chain uses TRBV5-4 and TRBJ2-1; D is undetermined. Trimming took off 1 base at V and 8 bases at J, with 7 bases between the two ends. The CDR3 contains 12 residues. The germline CDR1 and CDR2 sequences are SGHNT and YYREEE (reference sequence). CDR3 amino acids: CASSLNAHEQFF. The CDR3 coding sequence is TGTGCCAGCAGCTTGAATGCCCATGAGCAGTTCTTC.

The chain's CDR3 is CASSLWGGEDYNEQFF. The CDR3 DNA follows: TGTGCCAGCAGTTTATGGGGGGGAGAGGACTACAATGAGCAGTTCTTC. This chain connects TRBV27 to TRBJ2-1; 7 bases are shared with TRBD2. CDR1 and CDR2 from the germline V gene are MNHEY and SMNVEV (reference sequence). The CDR3 totals 16 residues. V lost 1 base, J lost 3 bases, and 6 bases stayed unmatched.

The chain uses TRBV19 and TRBJ1-5; D is ambiguous. Germline V gives CDR1 LNHDA, CDR2 SQIVND (reference sequence). V was shortened by 3 bases and J by 9 bases, with 12 bases between the two germline ends. The CDR3 covers 13 residues. The CDR3 region has the DNA TGTGCCAGTAGTATCGCAGTCCAAGGGCCCCAGCATTTT. This encodes CASSIAVQGPQHF.

V gene TRBV7-9 combines with J gene TRBJ2-1; 8 bases agree with TRBD2. V was clipped by 1 base and J by 1 base; unmatched bases: 3. The germline V gene has CDR1 SEHNR and CDR2 FQNEAQ (reference sequence). The CDR3 is made up of 16 amino acids. The CDR3 nucleotides read TGTGCCAGCAGCTTAGAAATAGCGGGATCCTACAATGAGCAGTTCTTC. Its protein is CASSLEIAGSYNEQFF.

This chain joins TRBV6-5 and TRBJ1-1; D is unresolved. This CDR3 is built from 12 residues. V shed 6 bases and J shed 0 bases, with 5 bases lying between them. Germline CDR1 and CDR2: MNHEY and SVGAGI. CDR3 residues: CASRTMNTEAFF. The CDR3 DNA reads TGTGCCAGCAGGACCATGAACACTGAAGCTTTCTTT.

This sequence joins TRBV5-6 and TRBJ2-5; the D gene is possibly TRBD2 (6 bases). The CDR3 runs to 17 residues. V was trimmed by 0 bases and J by 4 bases, leaving 19 bases between them. CDR1 and CDR2 (germline): SGHDT, YYEEEE. Written as DNA, the CDR3 is TGTGCCAGCAGCTTGGAGGGACTGTTGGGTGTAGGAGAGACCCAGTACTTC. This translates into CASSLEGLLGVGETQYF.

This clone was found a few times. The chain uses TRBV13 and TRBJ1-1, with TRBD1 matching 10 bases. Germline V CDR1 and CDR2: PRHDT, FYEKMQ (reference sequence). The junction had 4 bases not matched to a gene; V was cut back by 5 bases and J by 1 base. CDR3 length equals 15 residues. The CDR3 nucleotides read TGTGCCAGCAGCCTATGGGACAGGGGGAACACTGAAGCTTTCTTT. It specifies CASSLWDRGNTEAFF.